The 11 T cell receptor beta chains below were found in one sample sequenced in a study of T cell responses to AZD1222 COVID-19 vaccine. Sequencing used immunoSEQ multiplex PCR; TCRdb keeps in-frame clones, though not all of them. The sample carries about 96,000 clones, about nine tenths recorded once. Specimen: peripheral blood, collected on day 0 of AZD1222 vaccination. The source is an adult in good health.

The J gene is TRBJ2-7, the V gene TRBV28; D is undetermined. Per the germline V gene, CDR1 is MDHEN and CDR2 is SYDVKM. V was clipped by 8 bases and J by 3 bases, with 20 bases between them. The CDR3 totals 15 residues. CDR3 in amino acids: CASQTPPPVGYEQYF. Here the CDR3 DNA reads TGTGCCAGCCAAACGCCCCCTCCTGTGGGCTACGAGCAGTACTTC.

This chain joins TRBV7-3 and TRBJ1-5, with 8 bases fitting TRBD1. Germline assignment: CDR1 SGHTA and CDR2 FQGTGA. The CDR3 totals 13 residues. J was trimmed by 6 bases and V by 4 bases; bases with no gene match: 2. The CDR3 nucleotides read TGTGCCAGCAGCTCCACAGGGGGTCAGCCCCAGCATTTT. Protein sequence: CASSSTGGQPQHF.

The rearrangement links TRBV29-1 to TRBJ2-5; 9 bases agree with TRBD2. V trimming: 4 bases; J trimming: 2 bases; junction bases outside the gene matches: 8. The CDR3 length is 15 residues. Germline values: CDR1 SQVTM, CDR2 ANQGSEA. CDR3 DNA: TGCAGCGTTGCGCGGGCTAGCGGGGTACAAGAGACCCAGTACTTC. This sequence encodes CSVARASGVQETQYF.

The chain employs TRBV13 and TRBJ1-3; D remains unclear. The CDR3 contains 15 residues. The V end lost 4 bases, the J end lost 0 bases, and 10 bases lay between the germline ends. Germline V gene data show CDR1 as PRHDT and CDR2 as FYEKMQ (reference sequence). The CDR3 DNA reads TGTGCCAGCAGCTCCGACTCACGCTCTGGAAACACCATATATTTT. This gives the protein CASSSDSRSGNTIYF.

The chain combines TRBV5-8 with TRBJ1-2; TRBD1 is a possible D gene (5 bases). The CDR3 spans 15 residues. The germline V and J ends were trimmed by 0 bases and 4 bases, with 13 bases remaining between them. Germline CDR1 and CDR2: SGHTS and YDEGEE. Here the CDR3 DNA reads TGTGCCAGCAGCTTGGAGGCAGGGTCTTTCTATGGCTACACCTTC. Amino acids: CASSLEAGSFYGYTF.

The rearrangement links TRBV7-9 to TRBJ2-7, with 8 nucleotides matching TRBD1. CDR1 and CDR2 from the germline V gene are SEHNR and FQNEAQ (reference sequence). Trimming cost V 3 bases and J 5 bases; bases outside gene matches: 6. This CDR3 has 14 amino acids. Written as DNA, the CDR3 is TGTGCCAGCAGCTTTATTCCGGACAGGGACGAGCAGTACTTC. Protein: CASSFIPDRDEQYF.

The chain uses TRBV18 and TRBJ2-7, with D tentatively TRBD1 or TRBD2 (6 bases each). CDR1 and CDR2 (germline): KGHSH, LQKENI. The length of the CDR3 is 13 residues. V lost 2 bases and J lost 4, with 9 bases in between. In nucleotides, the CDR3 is TGTGCCAGCTCACCAAGGGGGGTTTACGAGCAGTACTTC. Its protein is CASSPRGVYEQYF. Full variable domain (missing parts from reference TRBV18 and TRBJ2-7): NAGVMQNPRHLVRRRGQEARLRCSPMKGHSHVYWYRQLPEEGLKFMVYLQKENIIDESGMPKERFSAEFPKEGPSILRIQQVVRGDSAAYFCASSPRGVYEQYFGPGTRLTVT.

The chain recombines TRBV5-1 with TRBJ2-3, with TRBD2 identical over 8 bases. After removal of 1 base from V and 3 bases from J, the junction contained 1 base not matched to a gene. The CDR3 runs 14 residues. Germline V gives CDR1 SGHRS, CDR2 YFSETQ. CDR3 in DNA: TGCGCCAGCAGCTTGCCGGGGGGGACAGATACGCAGTATTTT. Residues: CASSLPGGTDTQYF.

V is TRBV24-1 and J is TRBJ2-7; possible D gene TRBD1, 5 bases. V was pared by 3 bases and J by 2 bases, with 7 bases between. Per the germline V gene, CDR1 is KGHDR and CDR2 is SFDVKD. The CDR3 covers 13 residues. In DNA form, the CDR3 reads TGTGCCACCAGTGATGACAGTACCTACGAGCAGTACTTC. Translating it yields CATSDDSTYEQYF.

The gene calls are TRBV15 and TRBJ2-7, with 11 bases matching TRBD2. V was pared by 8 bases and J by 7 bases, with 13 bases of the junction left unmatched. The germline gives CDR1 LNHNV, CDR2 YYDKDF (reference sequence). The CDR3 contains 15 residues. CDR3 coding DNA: TGTGCCACCTCCTCAGGCGTTAGCGGGAGGGGAGAGCAGTACTTC. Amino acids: CATSSGVSGRGEQYF.

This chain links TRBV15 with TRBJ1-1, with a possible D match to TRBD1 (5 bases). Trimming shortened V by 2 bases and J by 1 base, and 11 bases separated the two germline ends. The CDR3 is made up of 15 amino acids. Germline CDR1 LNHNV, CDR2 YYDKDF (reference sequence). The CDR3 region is CATSRLRAQNTEAFF. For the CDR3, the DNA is TGTGCCACCAGCAGACTCAGGGCCCAGAACACTGAAGCTTTCTTT.